This TCR beta chain was sequenced in a study of blood T cell repertoires in COVID-19. Looking at the study overall: Samples of COVID-19 (acute and convalescent) were obtained from the United States, Italy and Spain.

As originally analysed: Amplification with reference gene primers provided the estimates of nucleated cell counts. The table came from immunoSEQ multiplex PCR; TCRdb's copy has only in-frame clones and leaves some out. V and J calls and clone size are those listed in that table; D and trimming were worked out from the DNA. This sample carries about 360,000 clones, roughly 90% of them seen once, and the ten largest clones take more than 2%. The age range of participants was about 18 to 95 years, with residence in roughly 25 US areas. Germline V gives CDR1 MNHEY, CDR2 SMNVEV (reference sequence). Trimming left V 1 base short and J 5 bases short, with 23 bases between. The CDR3 is 18 amino acids.

The source of this sequence is a woman between 40 and 50 years old with acute COVID-19. The genes are TRBV27 and TRBJ1-1; a possible D gene is TRBD1 (5 bases). Sequencing was done on a sample of PBMCs or T cells enriched from blood (not recorded which). CDR3 region: CASSLWRGSGSGKTEAFF. The CDR3 nucleotides read TGTGCCAGCAGTTTATGGCGGGGGTCAGGGTCGGGTAAGACTGAAGCTTTCTTT.